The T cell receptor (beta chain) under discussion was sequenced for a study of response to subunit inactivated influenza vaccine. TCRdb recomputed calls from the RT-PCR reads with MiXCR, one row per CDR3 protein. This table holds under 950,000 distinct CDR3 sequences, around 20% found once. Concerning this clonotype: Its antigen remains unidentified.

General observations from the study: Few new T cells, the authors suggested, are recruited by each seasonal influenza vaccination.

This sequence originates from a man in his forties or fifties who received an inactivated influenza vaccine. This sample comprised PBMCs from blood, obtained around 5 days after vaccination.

The CDR3 protein is CSVVALQTKLDEQFF. The CDR3 bases are TGCAGCGTTGTAGCGTTGCAGACAAAACTCGATGAGCAGTTCTTC. The rearrangement uses TRBV29-1 and TRBJ2-1; TRBD2 is a possible D gene (5 bases). Trimming shortened V by 4 bases and J by 8 bases, and 21 bases separated the two germline ends. Germline V gene lookup returns CDR1 SQVTM and CDR2 ANQGSEA. There are 15 residues in the CDR3.